This T cell receptor beta chain appears in the sequencing data of a study of neoadjuvant nivolumab and ipilimumab in lung cancer. Study-wide results and caveats: Resected tumors had greater TCR richness and clonality than uninvolved lung. TCR sequencing covered a small number of samples. Only a single major-pathologic-response sample was available for clonality analysis. From pretherapy to surgery, tumor richness and clonality rose with dual therapy.

The CDR3 is made up of 13 amino acids. Germline values: CDR1 SGHTA, CDR2 FQGTGA. V shed 5 bases and J shed 5 bases, with 13 bases lying between them. Sequencing was performed with immunoSEQ multiplex PCR; in TCRdb, only in-frame clones are kept and a portion is missing. The sample holds 40,000 to 55,000 clones, approximately 90% seen once. Comment on this clone: Its antigen is unidentified.

This specimen consisted of blood, obtained before neoadjuvant nivolumab, alone or with ipilimumab. The receptor's source is an adult with non-small cell lung cancer. Some clones in this sample may be carry-over from other donors' samples. The rearrangement uses TRBV7-3 and TRBJ2-7; possible D gene TRBD1, 6 bases. The CDR3 DNA is TGTGCCAGCAGCCAAGGTGGGGGCGACGAGCAGTACTTC. Translating it yields CASSQGGGDEQYF.